Below are 27 T cell receptor beta chains sequenced from a single sample in a study of T cells in Graves' hyperthyroidism and ophthalmopathy. RNA transcripts provided the source from which TCR beta CDR3 regions were amplified. The TCR CDR3 was amplified in a first-round RT-PCR using the HTBI primer set. In TCRdb, the multiplex PCR reads were re-called with MiXCR into one record per CDR3 protein. The sample has 540,000 or so distinct CDR3 sequences, around 14% seen once. Input material: blood. Every receptor here comes from a woman aged 25 to 39 with Graves' hyperthyroidism.

This clonotype was seen at least ten times. V usage is TRBV7-2 and J usage is TRBJ1-4; D gene uncertain. Per the germline V gene, CDR1 is SGHTA and CDR2 is FQGNSA. The CDR3 extends over 13 amino acids. V was pared by 5 bases and J by 5 bases, with 9 bases between. This CDR3 is CASSLRRNEKLFF. CDR3 DNA sequence: TGTGCCAGCAGCCTACGGAGGAATGAAAAACTGTTTTTT.

This clonotype has ten or more counts. V is TRBV6-1 and J is TRBJ1-1; possible D gene TRBD1, 6 bases. V lost 8 bases, J lost 3 bases, and 13 bases lay in between. This CDR3 has 13 residues. Looked up from germline, CDR1 is MNHNS and CDR2 is SASEGT. The CDR3: CASSGGRDTEAFF. The CDR3 DNA reads as TGTGCCAGCTCGGGGGGGCGGGACACTGAAGCTTTCTTT.

Ten or more counts support this clonotype. This chain connects TRBV27 to TRBJ1-1, with TRBD1 matching over 8 bases. V trimming: 6 bases; J trimming: 3 bases; junction bases outside the gene matches: 12. The length of the CDR3 is 16 residues. Germline assignment: CDR1 MNHEY and CDR2 SMNVEV (reference sequence). The CDR3 spells CASRDRDRRWDTEAFF. In DNA, the CDR3 is TGTGCCAGCAGGGACCGGGACAGGCGATGGGACACTGAAGCTTTCTTT.

Concerning this clonotype: This sequence may be a read error, since a much larger clone differs from it by one base. The chain combines TRBV28 with TRBJ2-5; D possibly corresponds to TRBD2 (5 bases). The CDR3 totals 13 residues. V lost 0 bases, J lost 5 bases, and 7 bases lay in between. CDR1 and CDR2 from the germline V gene are MDHEN and SYDVKM. DNA for the CDR3: TGTGCCAGCAGTTTATGGGACTCGGAGACCCAGTACTTC. As protein: CASSLWDSETQYF.

Concerning this clonotype itself: A much bigger clone sits one base away, suggesting this may be a read error. The CDR3 DNA reads TGTGCCAGCAGTTACAACAGGGGAGCCAAAAGCATTCAGTACTTC. Its protein product is CASSYNRGAKSIQYF. The chain links TRBV6-2 or TRBV6-3 to TRBJ2-4, with 7 positions matching TRBD1. Germline V gene data show CDR1 as MNHEY and CDR2 as SVGEGT. There are 15 residues in the CDR3.

This clonotype was counted many times. The V and J genes are TRBV10-3 and TRBJ1-1; 10 nucleotides agree with TRBD1. Trimming took 7 bases from V and 4 from J; bases not matched to a gene: 9. The CDR3 runs to 15 residues. Germline V CDR1 and CDR2: ENHRY, SYGVKD. The CDR3 DNA follows: TGTGCCATCACTCCCGGACAGGGGGAGATCACTGAAGCTTTCTTT. The encoded protein is CAITPGQGEITEAFF.

In the case of this clonotype: A much larger clone lies one base from this, so it may be a read error. The V call is TRBV29-1, the J call TRBJ2-5; TRBD2 agrees at 8 bases. The V gene end was trimmed by 8 bases and the J gene end by 5 bases; junction bases not matched to a gene: 10. The germline V gene has CDR1 SQVTM and CDR2 ANQGSEA. The CDR3 loop spans 13 amino acids. The CDR3 is CSTRAGAVETQYF. CDR3 bases: TGCAGCACCAGAGCGGGAGCGGTGGAGACCCAGTACTTC.

This clonotype was observed at least ten times. The chain employs TRBV18 and TRBJ1-1; D not resolved. The V gene lost 4 bases and the J gene lost 5 bases, with 20 bases spanning the gap. The germline V gene encodes CDR1 KGHSH and CDR2 LQKENI. The CDR3 is made up of 16 amino acids. The CDR3: CASSLTNTGMGTEAFF. The CDR3 DNA is TGTGCCAGCTCACTCACAAATACCGGGATGGGAACTGAAGCTTTCTTT.

This clonotype has more than one count but fewer than ten. The CDR3 reads CASSVGVEGYEQYF. The CDR3 DNA reads TGTGCCAGCAGCGTAGGAGTCGAAGGCTACGAGCAGTACTTC. The chain has TRBV9 and TRBJ2-7; D not certain. The V gene lost 0 bases and the J gene lost 3 bases, with 10 bases spanning the gap. The CDR3 extends over 14 amino acids. CDR1 SGDLS and CDR2 YYNGEE come from the germline V gene.

This clonotype was detected many times. This chain connects TRBV5-1 to TRBJ1-1; D is ambiguous. V was cut by 0 bases and J by 6 bases, with 15 bases left in between. The CDR3 contains 15 residues. Germline V gene sequence: CDR1 SGHRS, CDR2 YFSETQ. CDR3 DNA sequence: TGCGCCAGCAGCTTGGACTTCGGGAAGGGCGCTGAAGCTTTCTTT. Translation gives CASSLDFGKGAEAFF.

This clonotype has a count of ten or more. The V gene is TRBV15, the J gene TRBJ1-2, with TRBD1 identical over 7 bases. Unmatched junction bases numbered 9, after V lost 0 bases and J lost 5 bases. The length of the CDR3 is 16 residues. The germline V gene encodes CDR1 LNHNV and CDR2 YYDKDF (reference sequence). CDR3 sequence reads: CATSRDRGQVGYGYTF. CDR3 sequence (DNA): TGTGCCACCAGCAGAGACCGCGGACAGGTCGGGTATGGCTACACCTTC.

The chain is built from TRBV10-3 and TRBJ2-2; 11 positions agree with TRBD2. With V trimmed by 8 bases and J by 4 bases, 3 bases remained unmatched. There are 14 residues in the CDR3. Germline V gene lookup returns CDR1 ENHRY and CDR2 SYGVKD. CDR3 protein: CAIGLAGGTGELFF. In DNA, the CDR3 is TGTGCCATCGGACTAGCGGGCGGCACCGGGGAGCTGTTTTTT.

This chain joins TRBV4-1 and TRBJ1-5; D unresolved. Per germline, CDR1 MGHRA and CDR2 YSYEKL. CDR3 size: 17 residues. The ends were cut back, 4 bases at V and 2 bases at J, with 18 bases in the middle. CDR3 nucleotide sequence: TGCGCCAGCAGCCTATTCCGGGAACCCGGAGGCAATCAGCCCCAGCATTTT. Residues: CASSLFREPGGNQPQHF.

The chain links TRBV4-2 to TRBJ2-2; 7 bases map to TRBD1. The V and J ends lost 1 base and 4 bases, in that order; junction bases with no gene match: 3. Germline assignment: CDR1 LGHNA and CDR2 YNFKEQ. The CDR3 sequence is 15 residues long. CDR3 nucleotide sequence: TGTGCCAGCAGCCAAGTACCAGGGGGCACCGGGGAGCTGTTTTTT. This encodes CASSQVPGGTGELFF.

This clonotype was observed many times. This chain links TRBV6-5 with TRBJ1-5; weak D call: TRBD1 (5 bases). The CDR3 totals 14 residues. V dropped 0 bases and J dropped 6 bases, with 9 bases sitting between them. CDR1 is MNHEY and CDR2 is SVGAGI in the germline V gene. CDR3 sequence: CASSYSGRVQPQHF. The CDR3 coding sequence is TGTGCCAGCAGTTACTCAGGCAGGGTTCAGCCCCAGCATTTT.

This clonotype was recorded at least ten times. This rearrangement joins TRBV9 to TRBJ2-5; no definite D call. The CDR3 covers 14 residues. Trimming cost V 3 bases and J 2 bases, with 11 bases left between them. The germline gives CDR1 SGDLS, CDR2 YYNGEE. As DNA, the CDR3 is TGTGCCAGCAGCGGGGGTCGTGCTCAAGAGACCCAGTACTTC. Protein: CASSGGRAQETQYF.

In its sample, this clonotype was seen many times. This sequence joins TRBV19 and TRBJ2-1, with 8 bases identical to TRBD1. V lost 3 bases to trimming and J lost 5 bases; unmatched junction nucleotides: 18. Germline CDR1 LNHDA, CDR2 SQIVND (reference sequence). The CDR3 sequence is 19 residues long. DNA of the CDR3: TGTGCCAGTAGTATTAGGTTCAGGGGGCGAGTCGGAGATAACAATGAGCAGTTCTTC. It codes for CASSIRFRGRVGDNNEQFF.

The CDR3 loop reads CASSLAGGSNEKLFF. The CDR3 DNA is TGTGCCAGCAGCTTAGCCGGAGGAAGCAATGAAAAACTGTTTTTT. The gene calls are TRBV7-2 and TRBJ1-4; D is ambiguous. The V end lost 0 bases, the J end lost 5 bases, and 10 bases lay between the germline ends. Germline V gene data show CDR1 as SGHTA and CDR2 as FQGNSA. There are 15 residues in the CDR3.

The V and J genes are TRBV19 and TRBJ2-2; 8 bases map to TRBD1. CDR3 length: 15 amino acids. Germline CDR1 LNHDA, CDR2 SQIVND (reference sequence). The ends lost 6 bases at V and 5 bases at J; junction bases unmatched: 8. CDR3 loop: CASSSRQGFTGELFF. CDR3 coding DNA: TGTGCCAGTAGCTCCCGACAGGGGTTTACCGGGGAGCTGTTTTTT.

This clonotype was seen repeatedly, ten times or more. V and J are TRBV12-5 and TRBJ2-3, with D hard to call. The length of the CDR3 is 15 residues. CDR1 LGHNT and CDR2 FRNRAP come from the germline V gene. Trimming shortened V by 0 bases and J by 1 base, and 8 bases separated the two germline ends. The DNA of the CDR3 is TGTGCTAGTGGTTTGGTAGGGTTAGGCACAGATACGCAGTATTTT. Translated: CASGLVGLGTDTQYF.

This chain connects TRBV20-1 to TRBJ2-3; 9 bases are shared with TRBD1. Germline V gene sequence: CDR1 DFQATT, CDR2 SNEGSKA (reference sequence). The ends lost 6 bases at V and 4 bases at J; junction bases unmatched: 8. The CDR3 contains 14 residues. Here the CDR3 reads CSARNTGGPDTQYF. The CDR3 DNA sequence: TGCAGTGCCAGGAATACAGGGGGCCCAGATACGCAGTATTTT.

This clonotype has ten or more counts. This rearrangement joins TRBV7-2 to TRBJ1-1; 7 bases map to TRBD1. CDR1 is SGHTA, CDR2 FQGNSA, per germline. V was clipped by 6 bases and J by 6 bases; unmatched bases: 10. This CDR3 comprises 14 residues. CDR3 sequence: CASRRGGVLPEAFF. For the CDR3, the DNA is TGTGCCAGCAGACGAGGGGGCGTATTGCCTGAAGCTTTCTTT. The entire variable domain, with the rest obtained from reference TRBV7-2 and TRBJ1-1, is as follows: GAGVSQSPSNKVTEKGKDVELRCDPISGHTALYWYRQSLGQGLEFLIYFQGNSAPDKSGLPSDRFSAERTGGSVSTLTIQRTQQEDSAVYLCASRRGGVLPEAFFGQGTRLTVV.

This clonotype was counted ten times or more. The rearrangement joins TRBV13 to TRBJ2-7; 8 bases match TRBD2. The V and J ends lost 0 bases and 2 bases, in that order; junction bases with no gene match: 3. Germline lookup yields CDR1 PRHDT and CDR2 FYEKMQ (reference sequence). This CDR3 region has 15 residues. The CDR3 region has the DNA TGTGCCAGCAGCTTAGGCGTTAGCGGGGCCTACGAGCAGTACTTC. Amino acids: CASSLGVSGAYEQYF. Using reference TRBV13 and TRBJ2-7 for the parts outside the CDR3, the full variable domain is AAGVIQSPRHLIKEKRETATLKCYPIPRHDTVYWYQQGPGQDPQFLISFYEKMQSDKGSIPDRFSAQQFSDYHSELNMSSLELGDSALYFCASSLGVSGAYEQYFGPGTRLTVT.

A few counts support this clonotype. The J gene is TRBJ2-1, the V gene TRBV20-1; D unclear. The CDR3 runs 14 residues. The V gene lost 3 bases and the J gene lost 8 bases, with 17 bases spanning the gap. Germline V gene data show CDR1 as DFQATT and CDR2 as SNEGSKA (reference sequence). The CDR3: CSARVFWPTHEQFF. CDR3 in DNA: TGCAGTGCTAGGGTTTTCTGGCCTACCCATGAGCAGTTCTTC.

The chain uses TRBV29-1 and TRBJ1-3; 7 bases agree with TRBD1. V was clipped by 6 bases and J by 2 bases; unmatched bases: 4. The CDR3 length is 13 residues. CDR1 and CDR2 (germline): SQVTM, ANQGSEA. Here the CDR3 reads CSVGTAAGNTIYF. The CDR3 DNA reads as TGCAGCGTGGGGACAGCGGCTGGAAACACCATATATTTT.

At least ten counts were recorded for this clonotype. V usage is TRBV28 and J usage is TRBJ2-3; TRBD2 agrees at 9 bases. V lost 2 bases, J lost 1 base, and 10 bases stayed unmatched. This CDR3 comprises 18 residues. The germline V gene has CDR1 MDHEN and CDR2 SYDVKM. The CDR3 reads CASSLVREGPVGTDTQYF. Written as DNA, the CDR3 is TGTGCCAGCAGTTTAGTGCGGGAGGGCCCGGTCGGCACAGATACGCAGTATTTT.

This clonotype was observed many times. This rearrangement joins TRBV12-5 to TRBJ1-1, with TRBD1 identical over 7 bases. The junction had 0 bases not matched to a gene; V was cut back by 1 base and J by 1 base. CDR1 LGHNT and CDR2 FRNRAP come from the germline V gene. The length of the CDR3 is 14 residues. CDR3 region: CASGLGQGNTEAFF. CDR3 nucleotide sequence: TGTGCTAGTGGTTTGGGACAGGGGAACACTGAAGCTTTCTTT.